This T cell receptor beta chain was captured by sequencing in a study of blood T cell repertoires in COVID-19. Study-level background: Acute-phase and convalescent COVID-19 samples originated in the United States, Italy and Spain. T cells, B-cell-depleted T cells, or PBMCs supplied cDNA or gDNA.

The CDR3 is 15 amino acids. CDR1 is SGHTA, CDR2 FQGNSA, per germline. Trimming removed 2 bases from V and 4 bases from J; junction bases left unmatched: 7. Original data processing: Counts of nucleated cells, estimated from reference gene primer amplification, were obtained. The method was immunoSEQ multiplex PCR; TCRdb's version includes in-frame clones alone and lacks a portion of them. V, J and clone size are taken as reported in that table, and D and trimming were inferred from the DNA itself. The table records about 110,000 clones, roughly 79% of them present only once. The sequenced material came from peripheral blood. The TCR comes from a woman in her seventies with acute or convalescent COVID-19. The genes are TRBV7-2 and TRBJ1-2; 7 positions match TRBD1. The CDR3 DNA reads TGTGCCAGCAGCTTATTGGGACAGCCTCTCTATGGCTACACCTTC. Its protein is CASSLLGQPLYGYTF.